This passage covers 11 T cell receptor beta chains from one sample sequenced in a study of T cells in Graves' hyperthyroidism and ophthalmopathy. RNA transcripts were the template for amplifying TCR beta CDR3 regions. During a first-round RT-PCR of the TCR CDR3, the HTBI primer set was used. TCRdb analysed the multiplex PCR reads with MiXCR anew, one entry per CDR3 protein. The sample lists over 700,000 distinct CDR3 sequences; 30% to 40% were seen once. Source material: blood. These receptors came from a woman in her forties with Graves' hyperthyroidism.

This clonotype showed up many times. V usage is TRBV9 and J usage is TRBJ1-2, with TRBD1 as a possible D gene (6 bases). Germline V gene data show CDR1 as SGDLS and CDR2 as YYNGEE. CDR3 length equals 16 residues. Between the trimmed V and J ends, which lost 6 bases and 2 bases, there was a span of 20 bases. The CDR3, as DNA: TGTGCCAGCACCATGGGGGCTGTTAGCGTAAACTATGGCTACACCTTC. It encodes CASTMGAVSVNYGYTF.

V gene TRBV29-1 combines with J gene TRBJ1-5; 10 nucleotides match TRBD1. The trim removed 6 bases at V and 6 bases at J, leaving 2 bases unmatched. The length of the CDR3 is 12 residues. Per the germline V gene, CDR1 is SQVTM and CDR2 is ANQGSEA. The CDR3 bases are TGCAGCGTCGGGACAGGGGTTCAGCCCCAGCATTTT. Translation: CSVGTGVQPQHF.

The CDR3 loop reads CASSAIWLGGNTGELFF. As DNA, the CDR3 is TGTGCCAGCAGTGCCATCTGGCTGGGAGGTAACACCGGGGAGCTGTTTTTT. The rearrangement links TRBV25-1 to TRBJ2-2; weak D call: TRBD2 (6 bases). Germline V gives CDR1 MGHDK, CDR2 SYGVNS. CDR3 length equals 17 residues. The germline V and J ends were trimmed by 4 bases and 2 bases, with 17 bases remaining between them.

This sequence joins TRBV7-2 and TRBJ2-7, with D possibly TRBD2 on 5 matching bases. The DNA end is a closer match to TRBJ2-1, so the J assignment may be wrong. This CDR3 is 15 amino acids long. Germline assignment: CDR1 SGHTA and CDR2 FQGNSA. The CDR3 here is CASSLGHGNYNEQFF. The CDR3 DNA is TGTGCCAGCAGCTTAGGTCACGGGAACTACAATGAGCAGTTCTTC.

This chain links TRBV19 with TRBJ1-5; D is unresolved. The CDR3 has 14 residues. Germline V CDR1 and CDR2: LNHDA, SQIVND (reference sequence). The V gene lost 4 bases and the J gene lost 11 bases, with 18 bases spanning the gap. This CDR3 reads CASSNLQARETQHF. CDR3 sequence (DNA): TGTGCCAGTAGTAACTTGCAGGCACGGGAGACCCAGCATTTT. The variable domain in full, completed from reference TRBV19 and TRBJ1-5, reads DGGITQSPKYLFRKEGQNVTLSCEQNLNHDAMYWYRQDPGQGLRLIYYSQIVNDFQKGDIAEGYSVSREKKESFPLTVTSAQKNPTAFYLCASSNLQARETQHFGDGTRLSIL.

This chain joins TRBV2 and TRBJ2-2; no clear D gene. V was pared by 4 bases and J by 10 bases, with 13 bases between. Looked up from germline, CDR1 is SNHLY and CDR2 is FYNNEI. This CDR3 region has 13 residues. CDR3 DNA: TGTGCCAGCAGTGTGGTGCCTGAAGTGGAGCTGTTTTTT. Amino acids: CASSVVPEVELFF.

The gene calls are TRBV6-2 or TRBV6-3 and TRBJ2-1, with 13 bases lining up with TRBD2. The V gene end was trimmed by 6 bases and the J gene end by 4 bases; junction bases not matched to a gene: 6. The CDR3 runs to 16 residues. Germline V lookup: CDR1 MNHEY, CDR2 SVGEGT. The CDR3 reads CASRQTSGGEYNEQFF. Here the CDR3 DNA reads TGTGCCAGCAGACAAACTAGCGGGGGGGAGTACAATGAGCAGTTCTTC.

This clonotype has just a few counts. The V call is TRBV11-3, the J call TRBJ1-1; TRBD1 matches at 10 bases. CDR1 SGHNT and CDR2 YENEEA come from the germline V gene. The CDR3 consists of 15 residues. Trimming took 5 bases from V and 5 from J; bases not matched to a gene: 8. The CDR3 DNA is TGTGCCAGCAGCACACCCCCGGACAGGGGGACTGAAGCTTTCTTT. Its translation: CASSTPPDRGTEAFF.

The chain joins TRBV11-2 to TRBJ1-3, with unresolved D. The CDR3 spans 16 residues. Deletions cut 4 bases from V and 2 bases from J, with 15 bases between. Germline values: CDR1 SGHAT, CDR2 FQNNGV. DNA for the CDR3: TGTGCCAGCAGCTGTGGAACGGCGCCGGCTGGAAACACCATATATTTT. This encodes CASSCGTAPAGNTIYF.

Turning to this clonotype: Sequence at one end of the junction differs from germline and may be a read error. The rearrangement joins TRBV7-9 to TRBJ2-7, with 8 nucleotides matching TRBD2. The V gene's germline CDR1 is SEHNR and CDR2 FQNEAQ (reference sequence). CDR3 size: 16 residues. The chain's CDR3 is CASSQTASGYSYEQYF. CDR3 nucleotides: TGCGCCAGCAGCCAAACGGCTAGCGGGTACTCCTACGAGCAGTACTTC.

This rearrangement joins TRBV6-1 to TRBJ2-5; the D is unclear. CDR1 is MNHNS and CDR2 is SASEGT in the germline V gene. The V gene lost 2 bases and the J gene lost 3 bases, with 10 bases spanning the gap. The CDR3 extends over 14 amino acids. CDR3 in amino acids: CASSEQGSEETQYF. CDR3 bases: TGTGCCAGCAGTGAACAAGGGTCGGAAGAGACCCAGTACTTC.